These 26 T cell receptor beta chains share one sample of origin, sequenced in a study of blood T cell repertoires in COVID-19 (dated by TCRdb to between 2020 and 2021). Library construction relied on the immunoSEQ multiplex PCR assay. The source is immuneACCESS, and TCRdb retained only in-frame sequences with V and J called. Part of the clones is not carried over; for the studies checked, unresolved V genes explain less than half of this, and the remainder is unexplained. This sample holds more than 300,000 clones; about nine tenths were observed only once. The ten largest account for about 4.1% of the sample. Sequenced input: PBMCs or T cells enriched from blood (not recorded which). The receptors here all came from a man aged 30 to 45 who had recovered from COVID-19.

The chain has TRBV6-5 and TRBJ2-7, with D perhaps TRBD2 (7 bases). This CDR3 has 14 amino acids. V was shortened by 6 bases and J by 3 bases, with 15 bases between the two germline ends. Germline loops: CDR1 MNHEY, CDR2 SVGAGI. The CDR3 loop reads CASRRGGSNYEQYF. In DNA form, the CDR3 reads TGTGCCAGCAGGAGGGGGGGAAGTAACTACGAGCAGTACTTC.

The chain uses TRBV11-2 and TRBJ1-6, with D possibly TRBD1 on 5 matching bases. The V end lost 0 bases, the J end lost 14 bases, and 17 bases lay between the germline ends. Looked up from germline, CDR1 is SGHAT and CDR2 is FQNNGV. The CDR3 runs 15 residues. The CDR3 DNA reads TGTGCCAGCAGCTTAGAATCAGGGAGGCTTAACACCCTCCACTTT. It yields the protein CASSLESGRLNTLHF.

The chain couples TRBV3-1 (or the pseudogene TRBV3-2) to TRBJ2-7; D not certain. The V gene's germline CDR1 is LGHDT and CDR2 YNNKEL (reference sequence). Trimming shortened V by 5 bases and J by 0 bases, and 14 bases separated the two germline ends. The length of the CDR3 is 15 residues. This CDR3 reads CASSLLRRYSYEQYF. For the CDR3, the DNA is TGTGCCAGCAGCTTGCTTCGGCGGTACTCCTACGAGCAGTACTTC.

The chain couples TRBV19 to TRBJ2-1; possible D gene TRBD2, 5 bases. V lost 5 bases and J lost 4, with 12 bases in between. The CDR3 totals 14 residues. Germline lookup yields CDR1 LNHDA and CDR2 SQIVND (reference sequence). CDR3 sequence reads: CASSSEVRYNEQFF. DNA for the CDR3: TGTGCCAGTAGTTCGGAGGTACGATACAATGAGCAGTTCTTC.

The genes are TRBV30 and TRBJ2-1; 8 bases line up with TRBD2. The CDR3 contains 13 residues. J gave up 6 bases and V 7 bases, and 8 bases lay outside the gene matches. CDR1 and CDR2 (germline): GTSNPN, SVGIG (reference sequence). The CDR3: CALKSGTSNEQFF. CDR3 sequence (DNA): TGTGCCTTAAAGTCCGGGACTAGCAATGAGCAGTTCTTC.

This rearrangement joins TRBV3-1 (or the pseudogene TRBV3-2) to TRBJ1-6; perhaps TRBD1 as D (5 bases). CDR1 and CDR2 (germline): LGHDT, YNNKEL (reference sequence). Trimming stripped 4 bases from V and 14 bases from J, with 21 bases between. The CDR3 contains 15 residues. The CDR3 DNA sequence: TGTGCCAGCAGCCCTGGGGGGGTGGGAATCTCGGCCCTCCACTTT. This codes for CASSPGGVGISALHF.

This sequence joins TRBV11-2 and TRBJ2-7; D is ambiguous. CDR1 is SGHAT, CDR2 FQNNGV, per germline. V lost 2 bases, J lost 0 bases, and 11 bases lay in between. CDR3 length equals 15 residues. The CDR3 loop is CASSLLYASSYEQYF. Here the CDR3 DNA reads TGTGCCAGCAGCTTACTGTACGCCAGCTCCTACGAGCAGTACTTC.

The gene calls are TRBV9 and TRBJ2-5; 7 bases match TRBD1. The CDR3 has 13 amino acids. V trimming: 0 bases; J trimming: 6 bases; junction bases outside the gene matches: 2. Germline V gene sequence: CDR1 SGDLS, CDR2 YYNGEE. CDR3 sequence reads: CASSVDRGQTQYF. As DNA, the CDR3 is TGTGCCAGCAGCGTAGACAGGGGCCAGACCCAGTACTTC.

The genes are TRBV7-2 and TRBJ2-1, with 9 bases identical to TRBD2. Germline CDR1 is SGHTA and CDR2 is FQGNSA. Trimming at V came to 5 bases and at J to 9 bases, leaving 14 bases not matched to a gene. The CDR3 is 16 amino acids. The CDR3 DNA sequence: TGTGCCAGCAGCGAAGTACTAGCGGGTATTTTAGGTGAGCAGTTCTTC. Protein: CASSEVLAGILGEQFF.

The genes are TRBV2 and TRBJ1-5, with D possibly being TRBD1 (5 bases). The CDR3 contains 14 residues. Germline CDR1 and CDR2: SNHLY and FYNNEI. Trimming took off 3 bases at V and 3 bases at J, with 9 bases between the two ends. The CDR3 here is CASSEQGHNQPQHF. CDR3 DNA sequence: TGTGCCAGCAGTGAGCAGGGTCACAATCAGCCCCAGCATTTT.

This rearrangement joins TRBV5-4 to TRBJ2-5; 10 nucleotides agree with TRBD2. CDR1 and CDR2 (germline): SGHNT, YYREEE (reference sequence). V shed 2 bases and J 3 bases; nucleotides not matched to a gene: 1. CDR3 length: 14 amino acids. The CDR3 nucleotides are TGTGCCAGCAGCTTAAGCGGGGGGGAAGAGACCCAGTACTTC. This translates into CASSLSGGEETQYF.

The rearrangement joins TRBV11-2 to TRBJ1-1; 12 nucleotides line up with TRBD1. Germline CDR1 reads SGHAT; CDR2 reads FQNNGV. The CDR3 is 17 residues long. V shed 4 bases, J shed 4 bases, and the junction held 10 bases outside the gene matches. The DNA for the CDR3 is TGTGCCAGCAGCTCGCCCCGGGACAGGGGGCTGGGCACTGAAGCTTTCTTT. Its translation is CASSSPRDRGLGTEAFF.

This chain joins TRBV10-1 and TRBJ1-1; 9 bases fit TRBD1. The germline CDR1 and CDR2 sequences are WNHNN and SYGVQD (reference sequence). Trimming at V came to 6 bases and at J to 6 bases, leaving 5 bases not matched to a gene. CDR3 size: 13 residues. Here the CDR3 reads CASSGTGSAEAFF. CDR3 DNA: TGCGCCAGCAGCGGGACAGGGTCAGCTGAAGCTTTCTTT.

This clone was observed once. V usage is TRBV6-5 and J usage is TRBJ2-1; D remains ambiguous. V lost 5 bases and J 6 bases, leaving 11 bases between the germline ends. Germline V gene sequence: CDR1 MNHEY, CDR2 SVGAGI. The CDR3 is 13 residues long. CDR3 protein: CASSIVNVNEQFF. CDR3 bases: TGTGCCAGCAGTATTGTCAATGTCAATGAGCAGTTCTTC.

This chain uses TRBV7-9 with TRBJ2-3; TRBD2 aligns across 8 bases. The germline V gene has CDR1 SEHNR and CDR2 FQNEAQ (reference sequence). The CDR3 totals 15 residues. V gave up 3 bases and J gave up 1 base; unmatched junction bases: 3. The CDR3, as DNA: TGTGCCAGCAGCTTCCCGACTAGCGGCACAGATACGCAGTATTTT. It is translated as CASSFPTSGTDTQYF.

The chain is built from TRBV19 and TRBJ1-1; 7 nucleotides line up with TRBD1. Germline V gene sequence: CDR1 LNHDA, CDR2 SQIVND (reference sequence). After removal of 1 base from V and 0 bases from J, the junction contained 14 bases not matched to a gene. The length of the CDR3 is 19 residues. The CDR3 is CASSIALIDRALMNTEAFF. CDR3 sequence (DNA): TGTGCCAGTAGTATAGCTCTTATCGACAGGGCCCTCATGAACACTGAAGCTTTCTTT.

The V call is TRBV12-3 or TRBV12-4, the J call TRBJ1-4; D is unclear. The CDR3 consists of 13 residues. Trimming took off 4 bases at V and 8 bases at J, with 11 bases between the two ends. As DNA, the CDR3 is TGTGCCAGCAGTTGGGCGGGTGTCGAAAAACTGTTTTTT. Translating gives CASSWAGVEKLFF.

The DNA of the CDR3 is TGTGCCATCCCCCGGGGGGACACTGAAGCTTTCTTT. Translated: CAIPRGDTEAFF. The chain joins TRBV3-1 (or the pseudogene TRBV3-2) to TRBJ1-1, with TRBD1 as a possible D gene (5 bases). Per germline, CDR1 LGHDT and CDR2 YNNKEL (reference sequence). There are 12 residues in the CDR3. With 10 bases removed from V and 3 bases from J, the gap between germline ends came to 12 bases.

The genes are TRBV2 and TRBJ2-4, with D uncertain. In germline, CDR1 is SNHLY, CDR2 FYNNEI. The V end was cut by 2 bases, the J end by 1 base, with 12 bases between. The CDR3 loop spans 16 amino acids. CDR3 bases: TGTGCCAGCAGTGAAAGCCGAGGTAGGGCCAAAAACATTCAGTACTTC. The encoded protein is CASSESRGRAKNIQYF.

The chain joins TRBV18 to TRBJ2-2; D gene uncertain. Per germline, CDR1 KGHSH and CDR2 LQKENI. The CDR3 runs 13 residues. The V end was cut by 3 bases, the J end by 8 bases, with 10 bases between. CDR3 sequence (DNA): TGTGCCAGCTCACCTACCTTAGAGGGGGAGCTGTTTTTT. This gives the protein CASSPTLEGELFF.

The chain carries TRBV20-1 and TRBJ2-1, with 11 positions matching TRBD2. From germline, CDR1 is DFQATT and CDR2 SNEGSKA (reference sequence). The CDR3 runs 14 residues. V lost 3 bases and J lost 6; bases outside the gene matches: 4. CDR3 nucleotides: TGCAGTGCTAGTAGGCTAGCGGGGGGCAATGAGCAGTTCTTC. Protein: CSASRLAGGNEQFF.

The V call is TRBV7-2, the J call TRBJ2-1; 16 nucleotides agree with TRBD2. The V gene end was trimmed by 5 bases and the J gene end by 16 bases; junction bases not matched to a gene: 5. The CDR3 totals 13 residues. The germline CDR1 and CDR2 sequences are SGHTA and FQGNSA. As DNA, the CDR3 is TGTGCCAGCAGCCCAGGGACTAGCGGGAGGGGCTTCTTC. Its translation: CASSPGTSGRGFF. Looking up the rest from reference TRBV7-2 and TRBJ2-1 gives the full variable domain: GAGVSQSPSNKVTEKGKDVELRCDPISGHTALYWYRQSLGQGLEFLIYFQGNSAPDKSGLPSDRFSAERTGGSVSTLTIQRTQQEDSAVYLCASSPGTSGRGFFGPGTRLTVL.

The genes are TRBV12-3 or TRBV12-4 and TRBJ1-6; D remains ambiguous. V was cut by 1 base and J by 13 bases, with 8 bases left in between. CDR3 size: 12 residues. This CDR3 is CASSLGRLPLHF. CDR3 DNA: TGTGCCAGCAGTTTAGGGAGGCTGCCCCTCCACTTT.

V usage is TRBV2 and J usage is TRBJ1-2; weak D call: TRBD1 (5 bases). CDR1 is SNHLY, CDR2 FYNNEI, per germline. The CDR3 loop spans 14 amino acids. The V and J ends lost 3 bases and 2 bases respectively, with 10 bases between them. CDR3 amino acids: CASSEGGGNYGYTF. The CDR3 bases are TGTGCCAGCAGTGAGGGGGGAGGGAACTATGGCTACACCTTC. Supplemented by reference TRBV2 and TRBJ1-2, the full variable domain reads EPEVTQTPSHQVTQMGQEVILRCVPISNHLYFYWYRQILGQKVEFLVSFYNNEISEKSEIFDDQFSVERPDGSNFTLKIRSTKLEDSAMYFCASSEGGGNYGYTFGSGTRLTVV.

CDR3 amino acids: CSVEGVQGTSKNIQYF. The CDR3 nucleotides are TGCAGCGTTGAAGGTGTACAGGGGACATCCAAAAACATTCAGTACTTC. The chain carries TRBV29-1 and TRBJ2-4, with 7 bases that match TRBD1. V gave up 1 base and J gave up 2 bases; unmatched junction bases: 8. Germline CDR1 is SQVTM and CDR2 is ANQGSEA. This CDR3 has 16 amino acids.

The rearrangement links TRBV6-2 or TRBV6-3 to TRBJ2-2, with 7 bases aligning to TRBD1. The length of the CDR3 is 17 residues. Per the germline V gene, CDR1 is MNHEY and CDR2 is SVGEGT. The V gene end was trimmed by 6 bases and the J gene end by 3 bases; junction bases not matched to a gene: 13. As DNA, the CDR3 is TGTGCCAGCAGCCCACGACCCAGGGGGTCGGACACCGGGGAGCTGTTTTTT. Translation gives CASSPRPRGSDTGELFF.